This TCR beta chain was recovered during a study of shared clonotypes between healthy human individuals. A note on this clone: The target antigen is unknown.

General study points: Rarefaction analysis demonstrated incomplete sorted-subset sequencing notwithstanding large depth.

Healthy HIV-negative adults with no recent acute infections or vaccinations were recruited as donors. Into CD45RA+ naive and CD45RA-negative memory subsets, the CD4+ cells were split. The CDR3 has 16 amino acids. Trimming took 6 bases from V and 7 from J, leaving 22 bases between them. Germline V gives CDR1 LNHDA, CDR2 SQIVND (reference sequence). Sorted-subset replicate PCRs used 200 ng DNA, 30,000 or so T cell genomes. Repertoires were generated with immunoSEQ multiplex PCR, while TCRdb's copy carries only in-frame clones and drops some. Here the sample spans roughly 2.5 million clones, just over 90% being singletons.

The receptor comes from a man younger than 35 in good health. The V gene is TRBV19, the J gene TRBJ1-5; no reliable D call. Sequenced input: naive CD4+ T cells sorted from blood. Subset meaning: CD45RA+ positively selected. In DNA, the CDR3 is TGTGCCAGTAGCCCCACCCGGCTTGCCGTGGGACAGCCCCAGCATTTT. It encodes CASSPTRLAVGQPQHF.